This passage covers 23 T cell receptor beta chains from one sample sequenced in a study of shared clonotypes between healthy human individuals (dated by TCRdb to 2019 to 2021). The protocol used for the library was the immunoSEQ multiplex PCR assay. TCRdb took this table from immuneACCESS and kept in-frame rearrangements with V and J called. Such tables lack part of the clones; where checked against another copy, unresolved V genes explain under half of the gap, and the rest is unexplained. This sample lists some 1.1 million clones; approximately 80% were detected once. The top ten hold almost 0.9% of the sample. Sequences were obtained from memory CD4+ T cells from PBMCs. Per the publication, the cell subset or site label means: CD45RA-negative fraction. The receptors shown here come from a man younger than 35 in good health. Some clones in this sample may be carry-over from other donors' samples.

The rearrangement joins TRBV7-2 to TRBJ2-5; TRBD2 matches 7 bases. The V gene end was trimmed by 3 bases and the J gene end by 1 base; junction bases not matched to a gene: 5. The CDR3 length is 15 residues. CDR1 is SGHTA, CDR2 FQGNSA, per germline. The CDR3 DNA reads TGTGCCAGCAGCTTCATAGCGGGCCCCCAAGAGACCCAGTACTTC. Translated, it gives CASSFIAGPQETQYF.

The rearrangement links TRBV7-9 to TRBJ2-7; 9 nucleotides align to TRBD2. CDR1 and CDR2 from the germline V gene are SEHNR and FQNEAQ (reference sequence). V shed 4 bases, J shed 9 bases, and the junction held 10 bases outside the gene matches. CDR3 length: 14 residues. The CDR3 coding sequence is TGTGCCAGCAGCTCACCGGGACTAGCAAGTGGGCAGTACTTC. Protein: CASSSPGLASGQYF.

Regarding this clone: Other DNA sequences in this specimen translate into the identical CDR3. The chain uses TRBV7-2 and TRBJ2-3; D is tentatively TRBD1 or TRBD2 (7 bases each). The CDR3 is 15 amino acids. Trimming removed 4 bases at V and 4 bases at J, with 15 bases between. In germline, CDR1 is SGHTA, CDR2 FQGNSA. In DNA form, the CDR3 reads TGTGCCAGCAGCTCCCACAGGGGAGGGGCAGATACGCAGTATTTT. This translates into CASSSHRGGADTQYF.

The genes are TRBV7-2 and TRBJ2-2; 14 bases are a match to TRBD2. V lost 6 bases, J lost 4 bases, and 10 bases stayed unmatched. This CDR3 is 18 amino acids long. CDR1 SGHTA and CDR2 FQGNSA come from the germline V gene. Here the CDR3 reads CASRNRGLAGEGTGELFF. The CDR3 DNA follows: TGTGCCAGCAGAAATAGGGGACTAGCGGGAGAGGGCACCGGGGAGCTGTTTTTT.

About this clone itself: Given a far larger clone just one base away, this is likely a sequencing read error. This chain connects TRBV7-8 to TRBJ2-7, with D hard to call. The CDR3 runs to 15 residues. CDR1 and CDR2 from the germline V gene are SGHVS and FQNEAQ. Trimming removed 6 bases from V and 1 base from J, with 16 bases in between. CDR3 amino acids: CASSFLRYSSYEQYF. The CDR3 nucleotides are TGTGCCAGCAGTTTCCTCCGCTACTCATCCTACGAGCAGTACTTC.

The gene calls are TRBV5-4 and TRBJ2-3; D gene ambiguous. CDR3 length: 14 residues. The germline gives CDR1 SGHNT, CDR2 YYREEE (reference sequence). Trimming shortened V by 0 bases and J by 1 base, and 6 bases separated the two germline ends. The CDR3 region has the DNA TGTGCCAGCAGCTTGGATCCTGGCACAGATACGCAGTATTTT. It encodes CASSLDPGTDTQYF.

J is TRBJ2-7 and V is TRBV5-6; a possible D gene is TRBD2 (5 bases). The CDR3 sequence is 14 residues long. The ends were cut back, 0 bases at V and 2 bases at J, with 9 bases in the middle. Germline CDR1 reads SGHDT; CDR2 reads YYEEEE. The CDR3 DNA follows: TGTGCCAGCAGCTTGGCCAACGGGGCCTACGAGCAGTACTTC. Protein product: CASSLANGAYEQYF.

Details on this clone: The identical CDR3 is also encoded by other nucleotide sequences in the sample. The CDR3 bases are TGTGCCAGCAGGGGCACGGGCTACAATGAGCAGTTCTTC. This translates into CASRGTGYNEQFF. The chain uses TRBV6-5 and TRBJ2-1; D is unresolved. The CDR3 covers 13 residues. Trimming stripped 6 bases from V and 3 bases from J, with 9 bases between. Germline CDR1 MNHEY, CDR2 SVGAGI.

The chain has TRBV28 and TRBJ2-3; 7 nucleotides line up with TRBD1. Germline loops: CDR1 MDHEN, CDR2 SYDVKM. The CDR3 is 16 residues long. Trimming at V came to 6 bases and at J to 7 bases, leaving 16 bases not matched to a gene. CDR3 loop: CASSWTGTPAVYTQYF. In nucleotides, the CDR3 is TGTGCCAGCAGCTGGACAGGAACCCCCGCCGTGTATACGCAGTATTTT.

This clone was detected only once. The rearrangement uses TRBV18 and TRBJ2-1; 9 positions match TRBD2. The V gene's germline CDR1 is KGHSH and CDR2 LQKENI. The V segment lost 0 bases and the J segment 10 bases; nucleotides outside the gene matches: 4. This CDR3 has 14 residues. CDR3 DNA sequence: TGTGCCAGCTCACCACCACGGCGGGAGGGGGAGCAGTTCTTC. Its translation is CASSPPRREGEQFF.

The chain uses TRBV5-1 and TRBJ1-1, with D perhaps TRBD1 (6 bases). The CDR3 is made up of 13 amino acids. V shed 4 bases and J shed 5 bases, with 12 bases lying between them. The germline gives CDR1 SGHRS, CDR2 YFSETQ. The CDR3 region has the DNA TGCGCCAGCAGCCCGGACAGAACAACTGAAGCTTTCTTT. Translating gives CASSPDRTTEAFF.

The rearrangement uses TRBV11-1 and TRBJ2-1, with a weak D call TRBD2 (5 bases). V lost 5 bases and J 0 bases, leaving 11 bases between the germline ends. CDR3 length: 15 amino acids. Germline loops: CDR1 SGHAT, CDR2 FQDESV (reference sequence). DNA for the CDR3: TGTGCCAGCAGCCCCGGGAAGGGCTCCTACAATGAGCAGTTCTTC. Its protein is CASSPGKGSYNEQFF.

A word on this clone: Additional DNA sequences in this sample encode the identical CDR3. The chain carries TRBV7-2 and TRBJ1-5; perhaps TRBD1 as D (6 bases). CDR3 length: 14 residues. The V gene lost 4 bases and the J gene lost 0 bases, with 7 bases spanning the gap. Germline V gene lookup returns CDR1 SGHTA and CDR2 FQGNSA. This CDR3 is CASSYRVSNQPQHF. The CDR3 nucleotides are TGTGCCAGCAGCTACAGGGTTAGCAATCAGCCCCAGCATTTT.

Regarding this clone: This probably arose from a read error, given a far larger clone one base away. Other DNA sequences in this specimen translate into the identical CDR3. This sequence joins TRBV7-3 and TRBJ2-5, with D tentatively TRBD1 or TRBD2 (5 bases each). Deletions cut 5 bases from V and 5 bases from J, with 18 bases between. This CDR3 comprises 15 residues. Germline CDR1 reads SGHTA; CDR2 reads FQGTGA. As DNA, the CDR3 is TGTGCCAGCAGCAAATATAGTGGGACGGGGGAGACCCAGTACTTC. This translates into CASSKYSGTGETQYF.

This chain connects TRBV7-9 to TRBJ2-7; D is possibly TRBD1 (5 bases). Germline-derived CDR1 and CDR2 are SEHNR and FQNEAQ (reference sequence). Trimming removed 1 base at V and 11 bases at J, with 12 bases between. The CDR3 spans 12 residues. The CDR3 sequence: CASSLGGRVKYF. For the CDR3, the DNA is TGTGCCAGCAGCTTAGGAGGCAGGGTGAAGTACTTC.

On this clone itself: A much larger clone is a single base away; this may be a read error. Other DNA sequences in this specimen translate into the identical CDR3. Written as DNA, the CDR3 is TGTGCCAGCAGCTTAGCGGGAGCCTACAATGAGCAGTTCTTC. It yields the protein CASSLAGAYNEQFF. This sequence joins TRBV7-3 and TRBJ2-1; 7 bases match TRBD2. Germline CDR1 SGHTA, CDR2 FQGTGA. The CDR3 spans 14 residues. J was trimmed by 2 bases and V by 2 bases; bases with no gene match: 0.

The chain combines TRBV2 with TRBJ2-7; 10 bases align to TRBD2. The germline V gene has CDR1 SNHLY and CDR2 FYNNEI. The ends lost 5 bases at V and 2 bases at J; junction bases unmatched: 6. The CDR3 is made up of 15 amino acids. The CDR3 is CASSSGTSVAYEQYF. DNA of the CDR3: TGTGCCAGCAGTTCCGGGACTAGCGTCGCCTACGAGCAGTACTTC.

Turning to this clone: Distinct nucleotide sequences in the sample also encode this CDR3. The chain carries TRBV5-1 and TRBJ1-1; D possibly corresponds to TRBD1 (6 bases). Germline-derived CDR1 and CDR2 are SGHRS and YFSETQ. V lost 0 bases to trimming and J lost 1 base, with 10 bases between them. The CDR3 consists of 15 residues. The CDR3 here is CASSLVPQGNTEAFF. CDR3 sequence (DNA): TGCGCCAGCAGCTTGGTCCCACAGGGGAACACTGAAGCTTTCTTT.

The chain links TRBV28 to TRBJ1-1; D remains ambiguous. In germline, CDR1 is MDHEN, CDR2 SYDVKM. Deletions cut 6 bases from V and 0 bases from J, with 8 bases between. CDR3 length equals 13 residues. The CDR3 nucleotides read TGTGCCAGCAGCCGGAACATGAACACTGAAGCTTTCTTT. Protein: CASSRNMNTEAFF.

The rearrangement joins TRBV9 to TRBJ2-5; TRBD1 is a possible D gene (6 bases). The CDR3 is 12 residues long. V was trimmed by 9 bases and J by 1 base, leaving 10 bases between them. The germline gives CDR1 SGDLS, CDR2 YYNGEE. CDR3 in amino acids: CATQGIQETQYF. The CDR3 DNA is TGTGCCACCCAGGGGATCCAAGAGACCCAGTACTTC. Looking up the rest from reference TRBV9 and TRBJ2-5 gives the full variable domain: DSGVTQTPKHLITATGQRVTLRCSPRSGDLSVYWYQQSLDQGLQFLIQYYNGEERAKGNILERFSAQQFPDLHSELNLSSLELGDSALYFCATQGIQETQYFGPGTRLLVL.

CDR3 DNA sequence: TGCGCCAGCAGCCACTCGCGACTAGAGGAGACCCAGTACTTC. Translation: CASSHSRLEETQYF. The chain links TRBV4-1 to TRBJ2-5; D is perhaps TRBD2 (6 bases). There are 14 residues in the CDR3. CDR1 MGHRA and CDR2 YSYEKL come from the germline V gene. Trimming cost V 3 bases and J 5 bases, with 13 bases left between them.

This clone was seen repeatedly, ten times or more. This sample also contains other DNA sequences that code for the same CDR3. The rearrangement links TRBV5-1 to TRBJ2-7; 7 nucleotides agree with TRBD1. The CDR3 covers 14 residues. Germline-derived CDR1 and CDR2 are SGHRS and YFSETQ. After removal of 3 bases from V and 0 bases from J, the junction contained 3 bases not matched to a gene. In DNA, the CDR3 is TGCGCCAGCAGCTGGGGGACAGACTCCTACGAGCAGTACTTC. Encoded protein: CASSWGTDSYEQYF.

The J gene is TRBJ2-1, the V gene TRBV7-2, with D perhaps TRBD2 (6 bases). The CDR3 has 16 amino acids. The V end lost 4 bases, the J end lost 4 bases, and 17 bases lay between the germline ends. The germline V gene has CDR1 SGHTA and CDR2 FQGNSA. In DNA, the CDR3 is TGTGCCAGCAGCTACCGACCGAGCCGGGGGTACAATGAGCAGTTCTTC. Its translation: CASSYRPSRGYNEQFF.